One TCR beta chain is described in this entry. The CDR3 length is 12 residues. Deletions cut 8 bases from V and 10 bases from J, with 12 bases between. CDR1 and CDR2 (germline): MGHDK, SYGVNS. The repertoire was sequenced with immunoSEQ multiplex PCR; TCRdb's copy has only in-frame clones and lacks some. The repertoire has 35,000 or so clones, more than 80% of them found once; the top ten carry 15% to 20%. The sample belongs to a study of OX40 agonist ivuxolimab in advanced cancers. The TCR comes from an adult with an advanced solid tumor such as melanoma, head and neck, liver or kidney cancer. The chain employs TRBV25-1 and TRBJ1-6; D possibly corresponds to TRBD1 (5 bases). Sequences were derived from CD4+ or CD8+ T cells sorted from blood, sampled in a trial of the OX40 agonist ivuxolimab. This CDR3 reads CASSQGGSPLHF. The CDR3, as DNA: TGTGCCAGCTCCCAGGGAGGATCACCCCTCCACTTT.